This note documents a single TCR beta chain sequence. This sample was taken from a study of blood T cell repertoires in COVID-19. Study-wide context: The United States, Italy and Spain provided the acute and convalescent COVID-19 samples.

V shed 6 bases and J shed 13 bases, with 16 bases lying between them. The CDR3 loop spans 13 amino acids. From germline, CDR1 is SNHLY and CDR2 FYNNEI. Authors' analysis steps: Reference gene primer amplification gave nucleated cell count estimates. Clones were sequenced by immunoSEQ multiplex PCR, and TCRdb holds only the in-frame ones, with some missing. V, J and clone size are taken as reported in that table, and D and trimming were inferred from the DNA itself. The table lists under 300,000 clones, about 90% of them singletons, with around 6% in the top ten. Material: PBMCs or T cells enriched from blood (not recorded which). The V call is TRBV2, the J call TRBJ1-6; D gene unclear. The sequence was collected from a young woman with acute COVID-19. In nucleotides, the CDR3 is TGTGCCAGCAGCCCCCGGGAGGGTGACCCCCTCCACTTT. This codes for CASSPREGDPLHF.